This record looks at one TCR beta chain sequence and its context. Its antigen remains unidentified. Sequencing was performed with immunoSEQ multiplex PCR; in TCRdb, only in-frame clones are kept and a portion is missing. The table records tens of thousands of clones, approximately 90% of them present only once. The sample is drawn from a study of OX40 agonist ivuxolimab in advanced cancers. Background on the study: Patients were treated with ivuxolimab, an agonistic anti-OX40 (CD134) antibody. From roughly 20 to 79 years was the age range, with a mean of approximately 63 years, and 65% to 90% were male.

Findings of the study overall: Average numbers of expanded clones were greater in CD8+ T cells than in CD4+.

From germline, CDR1 is MGHRA and CDR2 YSYEKL. Unmatched junction bases numbered 9, after V lost 6 bases and J lost 0 bases. The CDR3 consists of 18 residues. V gene TRBV4-1 combines with J gene TRBJ2-2, with 11 positions matching TRBD2. The input for sequencing was CD4+ or CD8+ T cells sorted from blood, taken in a trial of the OX40 agonist ivuxolimab. The receptor was derived from an adult with an advanced solid tumor such as melanoma, head and neck, liver or kidney cancer. CDR3 sequence (DNA): TGCGCCAGCAGTATGCCAACTAGCGGGAGTGCGAACACCGGGGAGCTGTTTTTT. As protein: CASSMPTSGSANTGELFF.